The clone carrying this T cell receptor beta chain was counted between two and nine times. The source of the sample is a study of cytomegalovirus exposure and HLA in healthy donors. Overall study context: Among the roughly 400 genotyped donors, over 70% were placed in the Caucasian-associated ancestry cluster.

With 4 bases clipped from V and 3 bases from J, the junction kept 9 bases outside the gene matches. The V gene's germline CDR1 is MNHNS and CDR2 SASEGT. This CDR3 region has 16 residues. Primers for the PCR totalled 60 Vbeta and 13 Jbeta. Using immunoSEQ multiplex PCR, the repertoire was profiled, and TCRdb retains in-frame clones only, with some absent. Seen here are approximately 90,000 clones, less than 80% observed once, and the top ten hold around 1.5%. The clonotype originates from a male donor in good health and CMV-seronegative. The chain combines TRBV6-1 with TRBJ1-2; 9 bases line up with TRBD1. Sequencing input: PBMCs. The CDR3 bases are TGTGCCAGCAGTGCCATGAGGGGACAGGGAGACTATGGCTACACCTTC. Amino acid sequence: CASSAMRGQGDYGYTF.